This T cell receptor (beta chain) was profiled in a study of T cell responses to AZD1222 COVID-19 vaccine. Across the whole study: Whether given at about 4 or about 12 weeks, second doses were pooled.

Concerning this clone itself: Its antigen is not known.

The V gene's germline CDR1 is GTSNPN and CDR2 SVGIG (reference sequence). Trimming cost V 4 bases and J 0 bases, with 13 bases left between them. CDR3 length equals 15 residues. Using immunoSEQ multiplex PCR, the repertoire was profiled, and TCRdb retains in-frame clones only, with some absent. Seen here are about 97,000 clones, 87% observed once, and the top ten hold 16%. Regarding the study as a whole: In all cases, repertoires were sampled only after the peak T cell response. White British people made up most donors, females outnumbered males, and clonal diversity was possibly underestimated.

This material consisted of peripheral blood, taken on day 0 of AZD1222 vaccination. This TCR came from an adult in good health. V gene TRBV30 combines with J gene TRBJ2-1; D not resolved. The CDR3 nucleotides read TGTGCCTGGACCCCTGGGTGGTCCTCCTACAATGAGCAGTTCTTC. It encodes CAWTPGWSSYNEQFF.